The present T cell receptor (beta chain) was sequenced within a study of T-cell memory formation after mild COVID-19. Study-level findings and limits: Pre-infection memory carried some responding clones, suggesting that cross-reactive memory joined. Confirmation was lacking for SARS-CoV-2 specificity of second-wave clones that peaked on day 37. Clones shrinking between day 15 and 85 showed a balanced CD4/CD8 split, and those that grew later tilted toward CD4+.

TCRdb fed the 5' RACE reads into MiXCR, producing one record per CDR3 protein. The sample gives 450,000 to 700,000 distinct CDR3 sequences, more than 15% of which show up once; 12% is in the top ten. This clonotype was detected ten times or more. Its antigen is as yet unknown. The CDR3 has 17 amino acids. In germline, CDR1 is SQVTM, CDR2 ANQGSEA. V was pared by 3 bases and J by 6 bases, with 25 bases between. Sequencing input: PBMCs or a T cell subset sorted from them (not recorded which). V usage is TRBV29-1 and J usage is TRBJ2-3, with D possibly TRBD2 on 7 matching bases. This TCR came from an adult woman who had mild COVID-19 (a few samples of this study predate the infection). Cell type and time point are not known. The CDR3 DNA is TGCAGCGTTGAGAAGGGGGGTAGCGGGTCCAGACTGGATACGCAGTATTTT. It translates to CSVEKGGSGSRLDTQYF.